This TCR beta chain is drawn from a study of shared clonotypes between healthy human individuals. TCRdb's copy holds only in-frame clones and misses some; the assay was immunoSEQ multiplex PCR. The table records 700,000 or so clones, more than 70% of them present only once. Study results and limitations: Rarefaction indicated that sorted-subset sequencing remained incomplete although depth was large.

With respect to this clone: Its antigen is not identified.

With 4 bases clipped from V and 0 bases from J, the junction kept 7 bases outside the gene matches. Germline CDR1 and CDR2: SGHRS and YFSETQ. The CDR3 length is 15 residues. This chain uses TRBV5-1 with TRBJ2-7; 7 nucleotides align to TRBD1. The receptor comes from a woman aged 25 to 39 in good health. The sequenced material came from memory CD4+ T cells sorted from blood. This sample's subset: CD45RA-negative fraction. The CDR3 DNA follows: TGCGCCAGCAGCCCGGGGACAGCGAGCTCCTACGAGCAGTACTTC. Its protein product is CASSPGTASSYEQYF.